This T cell receptor beta chain emerged from a study of quantifying T cell responses using KT2 cells (dated by TCRdb to between 2016 and 2019). The study in broad terms: RNA was DNase-treated and reverse transcribed with TCR alpha and beta constant-region primers, mostly using SuperScript III. The efficiency of the T4 ligation step under optimum conditions was estimated to be greater than 8.5%. To prevent over-amplification, PCR2 was performed as a SYBR Green qPCR and halted at a predetermined fluorescence threshold.

General conclusions and limits of the study: This TCR sequencing study did not compare the pipeline side by side with other TCR sequencing techniques. Over several orders of magnitude, the number of KT2 alpha and beta sequences rose linearly with the number of KT2 cells put in. KT2 sequences were still detected at the lowest spike-in tested, roughly one KT2 cell per 100,000 PBMC. Saturation was seen in the detection of KT2 sequences when very high numbers of KT2 cells were spiked in.

This clonotype was recorded a few times. The target of this receptor is not known. Base qualities were left out, and no much larger clone turns up one base away. Known numbers of KT2, a T cell clone whose TCR had been sequenced previously, were spiked into unfractionated PBMC to test the sensitivity and accuracy of the pipeline. A range of KT2-to-PBMC ratios was set up by mixing KT2 cells into a fixed number of PBMC. Receptor amplification or capture employed UMI-ligation and nested PCR. Using T4 RNA ligase 1, a single-stranded oligonucleotide bearing the Illumina SP2 sequence plus a UMI was ligated onto the 3' end of the cDNA. PCR1 was run for 3 to 4 cycles (98 degrees C for 15 s, 69 degrees C for 30 s, 72 degrees C for 40 s), and an equimolar mix of RC1.1 and RC1.2, covering TRBC1 and TRBC2, was used as the beta primer. From PCR2 onward, TCR alpha and beta chains were processed separately, and sample indices and Illumina adaptors were added. The UMI comprised 12 random nucleotides, as two hexamers separated by a spacer, placed after an 8-base spacer. Libraries were sequenced on an Illumina MiSeq using v2 2x251 paired-end chemistry, with eleven to twelve samples typically included per run. PhiX DNA at about 4.5-7% was added to each sequencing library to increase diversity. The study's processing was this. bcl2fastq converted raw reads to FASTQ, and Demultiplexor demultiplexed the reads by dual indices. V and J genes were assigned by Decombinator through tag matching that permitted a single base-pair mismatch. Collapsinator used UMIs to correct both sequencing errors and frequency errors arising from PCR heterogeneity. CDR3Translator converted Decombinator identifiers to nucleotide sequence, translated to amino acids, and extracted CDR3 using C- and N-terminal motifs. Each distinct KT2 TCR was counted as one cluster of KT2 sequences that shared a single unique molecular identifier. In TCRdb, the public reads were trimmed at Q25 with fastp and aligned with MiXCR, with productive beta chains retained. Each record represents a unique CDR3 protein, reported with the most common genes and DNA among its rows. Here the V and J calls rest on TCRdb's processing, not on the authors' analysis. Counted in this sample were roughly 51,000 distinct CDR3 sequences; more than 9% of them appeared once. The biggest ten clones account for under 10% of the sample.

Sequencing used PBMCs spiked with cells of the T cell clone KT2. This TCR came from a human donor.

The DNA sequence reads TGTGCCAGCAGCTCGTCCCGGGACAGGGTCGGGACAGATACGCAGTATTTT. Translated, it gives CASSSSRDRVGTDTQYF. The chain uses TRBV11-3 and TRBJ2-3, and 9 bases in between align with TRBD1. V is trimmed back by 4 bases and J by 3 bases, and the junction contains 11 bases that no gene match accounts for. In the germline V gene, CDR1 corresponds to SGHNT and CDR2 to YENEEA. The CDR3 spans 17 residues, from the cysteine through the phenylalanine. Only CDR3 DNA is held: 51 bases, read in frame from base 1.